These 11 T cell receptor beta chains came from one sample sequenced in a study of vaccination effects on CD4 cells after COVID-19. Generated by immunoSEQ multiplex PCR, the TCRdb table keeps only in-frame clones and is missing some. The repertoire has tens of thousands of clones, around three quarters of them found once; the top ten carry 4.5% to 5.5%. No cognate antigen is known for these TCRs. Viral peptide pool expansion of antigen-specific CD4+ T cells preceded sequencing in the ViraFEST assay. Culturing for roughly 10 days preceded CD4+ T cell isolation. A PCR test confirmed that the person had SARS-CoV-2 infection between March and December 2020. The sample in question was CD4+ T cells from PBMCs cultured with HIV peptides, obtained before COVID-19 vaccination. The subset denotes: HIV-1 Nef peptide pool negative control/reference culture. All receptors derive from a human donor who had a prior SARS-CoV-2 infection.

The rearrangement uses TRBV6-5 and TRBJ1-5, with unresolved D. Between the trimmed V and J ends, which lost 8 bases and 0 bases, there was a span of 14 bases. CDR1 is MNHEY and CDR2 is SVGAGI in the germline V gene. CDR3 length: 15 amino acids. CDR3 DNA: TGTGCCAGCGGAGACGGGTTTCATAGCAATCAGCCCCAGCATTTT. It yields the protein CASGDGFHSNQPQHF.

The rearrangement joins TRBV3-1 (or the pseudogene TRBV3-2) to TRBJ2-1; TRBD2 matches at 10 bases. V shed 3 bases and J 4 bases; nucleotides not matched to a gene: 9. The V gene's germline CDR1 is LGHDT and CDR2 YNNKEL (reference sequence). This CDR3 is 17 amino acids long. CDR3 amino acids: CASSHAAGGARYNEQFF. The DNA of the CDR3 is TGTGCCAGCAGCCATGCAGCGGGGGGGGCGAGATACAATGAGCAGTTCTTC.

The chain couples TRBV19 to TRBJ1-2; D is perhaps TRBD1 (5 bases). CDR1 is LNHDA and CDR2 is SQIVND in the germline V gene (reference sequence). The V gene lost 11 bases and the J gene lost 10 bases, with 17 bases spanning the gap. The CDR3 is 11 amino acids. The chain's CDR3 is CAGEDSGLYTF. The CDR3 nucleotides are TGTGCCGGCGAAGACTCGGGACTCTACACCTTC.

The chain employs TRBV2 and TRBJ1-2; tentative D call: TRBD1 (6 bases). CDR3 length equals 17 residues. Germline V CDR1 and CDR2: SNHLY, FYNNEI. V dropped 2 bases and J dropped 3 bases, with 19 bases sitting between them. CDR3 sequence reads: CASSENREVGRYYGYTF. For the CDR3, the DNA is TGTGCCAGCAGTGAAAACAGGGAGGTCGGGAGATACTATGGCTACACCTTC.

The V and J genes are TRBV15 and TRBJ2-1, with D possibly matching TRBD2 (5 bases). Germline values: CDR1 LNHNV, CDR2 YYDKDF (reference sequence). Trimming took off 0 bases at V and 8 bases at J, with 14 bases between the two ends. This CDR3 comprises 15 residues. CDR3 nucleotides: TGTGCCACCAGCAGAGATGATCCCCGGCGGGATGAGCAGTTCTTC. Residues: CATSRDDPRRDEQFF.

The chain couples TRBV5-1 to TRBJ2-3, with D unclear. The CDR3 is made up of 14 amino acids. Germline lookup yields CDR1 SGHRS and CDR2 YFSETQ. With 2 bases removed from V and 6 bases from J, the gap between germline ends came to 13 bases. For the CDR3, the DNA is TGCGCCAGCAGCTTTTGGTCCTTGTCGGATACGCAGTATTTT. It codes for CASSFWSLSDTQYF.

The chain employs TRBV7-3 and TRBJ2-1; TRBD2 agrees at 8 bases. Looked up from germline, CDR1 is SGHTA and CDR2 is FQGTGA. Trimming took 5 bases from V and 2 from J; bases not matched to a gene: 8. The CDR3 sequence is 16 residues long. The CDR3 sequence is CASSPWGSGTYNEQFF. The DNA for the CDR3 is TGTGCCAGCAGCCCCTGGGGTAGCGGGACCTACAATGAGCAGTTCTTC. Filled out from reference TRBV7-3 and TRBJ2-1, the complete variable domain reads GAGVSQTPSNKVTEKGKYVELRCDPISGHTALYWYRQSLGQGPEFLIYFQGTGAADDSGLPNDRFFAVRPEGSVSTLKIQRTERGDSAVYLCASSPWGSGTYNEQFFGPGTRLTVL.

The chain's CDR3 is CSVVVGSGDQPQHF. The CDR3 DNA sequence: TGCAGCGTTGTGGTAGGCAGCGGAGATCAGCCCCAGCATTTT. The gene calls are TRBV29-1 and TRBJ1-5; D unresolved. CDR1 is SQVTM and CDR2 is ANQGSEA in the germline V gene. This CDR3 is built from 14 residues. V lost 4 bases and J 5 bases, leaving 15 bases between the germline ends.

The chain links TRBV5-1 to TRBJ2-7, with a tentative D call TRBD1 (5 bases). V lost 0 bases, J lost 4 bases, and 11 bases lay in between. The germline V gene encodes CDR1 SGHRS and CDR2 YFSETQ. This CDR3 has 14 residues. This CDR3 is CASSLVPGPYEQYF. The CDR3 DNA is TGCGCCAGCAGCTTGGTCCCAGGGCCTTACGAGCAGTACTTC.

The V gene is TRBV5-1, the J gene TRBJ2-5, with a tentative D call TRBD1 (5 bases). Trimming removed 4 bases at V and 2 bases at J, with 9 bases between. The CDR3 consists of 13 residues. Germline loops: CDR1 SGHRS, CDR2 YFSETQ. This CDR3 reads CASSARQQETQYF. The CDR3 region has the DNA TGCGCCAGCAGCGCCAGACAGCAAGAGACCCAGTACTTC.

This clone has a handful of counts. This rearrangement joins TRBV6-6 to TRBJ1-5; TRBD1 matches 7 bases. The germline V gene has CDR1 MNHNY and CDR2 SVGAGI (reference sequence). The junction had 9 bases not matched to a gene; V was cut back by 5 bases and J by 2 bases. The CDR3 totals 16 residues. The chain's CDR3 is CASSPHRQGGNQPQHF. In nucleotides, the CDR3 is TGTGCCAGCAGTCCACACAGACAGGGAGGCAATCAGCCCCAGCATTTT.